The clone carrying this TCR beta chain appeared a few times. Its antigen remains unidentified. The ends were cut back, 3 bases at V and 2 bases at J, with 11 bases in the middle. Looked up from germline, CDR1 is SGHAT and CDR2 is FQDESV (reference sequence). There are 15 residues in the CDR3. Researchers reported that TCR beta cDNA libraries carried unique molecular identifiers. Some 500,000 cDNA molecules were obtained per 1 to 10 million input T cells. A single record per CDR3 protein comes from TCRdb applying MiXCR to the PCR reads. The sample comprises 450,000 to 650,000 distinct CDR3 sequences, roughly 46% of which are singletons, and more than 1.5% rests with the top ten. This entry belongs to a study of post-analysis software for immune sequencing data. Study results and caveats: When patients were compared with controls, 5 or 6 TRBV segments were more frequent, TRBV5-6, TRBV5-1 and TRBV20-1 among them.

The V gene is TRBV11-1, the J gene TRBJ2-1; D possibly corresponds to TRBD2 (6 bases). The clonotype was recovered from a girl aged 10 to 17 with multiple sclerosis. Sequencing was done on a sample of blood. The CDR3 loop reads CASSFPGSPYNEQFF. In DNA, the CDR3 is TGTGCCAGCAGCTTTCCCGGGAGCCCCTACAATGAGCAGTTCTTC.